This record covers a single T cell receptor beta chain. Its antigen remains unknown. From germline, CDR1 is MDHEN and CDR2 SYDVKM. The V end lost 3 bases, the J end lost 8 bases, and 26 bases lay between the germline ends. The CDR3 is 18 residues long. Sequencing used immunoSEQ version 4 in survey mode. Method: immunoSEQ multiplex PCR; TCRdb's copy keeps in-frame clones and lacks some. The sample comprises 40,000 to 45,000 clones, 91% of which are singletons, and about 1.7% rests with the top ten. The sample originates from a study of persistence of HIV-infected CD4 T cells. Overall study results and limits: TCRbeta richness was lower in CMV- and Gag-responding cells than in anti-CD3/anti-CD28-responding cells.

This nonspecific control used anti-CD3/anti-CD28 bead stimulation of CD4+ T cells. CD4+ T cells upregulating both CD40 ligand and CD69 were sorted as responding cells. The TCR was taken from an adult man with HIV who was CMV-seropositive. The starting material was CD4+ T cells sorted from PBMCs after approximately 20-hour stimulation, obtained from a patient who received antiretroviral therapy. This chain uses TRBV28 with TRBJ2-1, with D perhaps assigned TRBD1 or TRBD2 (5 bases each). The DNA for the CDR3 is TGTGCCAGCAGTTTTTCCGCTCCGAAATCCGGGACCTCCCATGAGCAGTTCTTC. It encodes CASSFSAPKSGTSHEQFF.